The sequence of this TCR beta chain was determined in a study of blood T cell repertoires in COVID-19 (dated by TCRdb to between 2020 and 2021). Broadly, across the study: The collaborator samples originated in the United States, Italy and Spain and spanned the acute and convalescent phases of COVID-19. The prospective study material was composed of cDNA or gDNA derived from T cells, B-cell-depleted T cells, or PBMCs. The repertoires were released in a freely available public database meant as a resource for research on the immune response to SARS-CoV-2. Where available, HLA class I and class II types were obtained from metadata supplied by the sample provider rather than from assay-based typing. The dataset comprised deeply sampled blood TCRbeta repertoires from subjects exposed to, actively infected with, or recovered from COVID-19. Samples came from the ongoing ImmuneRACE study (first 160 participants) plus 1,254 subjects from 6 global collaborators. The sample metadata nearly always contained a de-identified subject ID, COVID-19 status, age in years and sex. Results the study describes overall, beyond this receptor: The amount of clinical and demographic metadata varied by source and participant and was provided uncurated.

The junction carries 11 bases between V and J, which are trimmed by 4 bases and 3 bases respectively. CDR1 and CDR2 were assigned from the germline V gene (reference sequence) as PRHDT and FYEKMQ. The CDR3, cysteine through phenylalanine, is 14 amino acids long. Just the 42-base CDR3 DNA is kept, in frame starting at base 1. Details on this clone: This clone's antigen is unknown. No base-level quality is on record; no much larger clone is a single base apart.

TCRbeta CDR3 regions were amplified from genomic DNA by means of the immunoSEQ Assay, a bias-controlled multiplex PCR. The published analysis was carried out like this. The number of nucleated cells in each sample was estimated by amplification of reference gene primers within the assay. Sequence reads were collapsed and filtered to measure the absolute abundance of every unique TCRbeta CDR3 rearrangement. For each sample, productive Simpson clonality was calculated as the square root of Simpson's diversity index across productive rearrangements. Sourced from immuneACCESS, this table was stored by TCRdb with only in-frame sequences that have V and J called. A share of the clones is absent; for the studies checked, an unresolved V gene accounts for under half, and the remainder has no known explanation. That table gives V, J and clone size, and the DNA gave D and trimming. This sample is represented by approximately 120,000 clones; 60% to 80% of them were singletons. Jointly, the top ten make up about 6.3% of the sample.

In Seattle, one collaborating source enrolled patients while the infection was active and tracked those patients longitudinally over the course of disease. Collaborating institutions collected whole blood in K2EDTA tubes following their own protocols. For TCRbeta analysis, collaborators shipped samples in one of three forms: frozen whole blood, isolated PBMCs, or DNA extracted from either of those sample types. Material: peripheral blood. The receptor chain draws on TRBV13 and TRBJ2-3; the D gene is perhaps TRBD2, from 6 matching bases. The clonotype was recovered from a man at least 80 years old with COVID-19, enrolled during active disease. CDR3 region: CASSSRLVTDTQYF. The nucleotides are TGTGCCAGCAGCTCGAGACTAGTTACAGATACGCAGTATTTT.